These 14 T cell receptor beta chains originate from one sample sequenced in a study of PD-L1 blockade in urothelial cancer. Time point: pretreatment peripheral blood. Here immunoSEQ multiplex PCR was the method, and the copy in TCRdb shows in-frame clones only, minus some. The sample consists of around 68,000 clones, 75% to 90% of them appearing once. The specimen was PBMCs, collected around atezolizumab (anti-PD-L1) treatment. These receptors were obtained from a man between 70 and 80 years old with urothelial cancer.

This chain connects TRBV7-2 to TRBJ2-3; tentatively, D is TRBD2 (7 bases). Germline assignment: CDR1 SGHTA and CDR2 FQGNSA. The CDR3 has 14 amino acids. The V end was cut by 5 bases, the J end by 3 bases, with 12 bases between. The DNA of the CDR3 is TGTGCCAGCAGCCCCGGGGGGCCGACAGATACGCAGTATTTT. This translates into CASSPGGPTDTQYF.

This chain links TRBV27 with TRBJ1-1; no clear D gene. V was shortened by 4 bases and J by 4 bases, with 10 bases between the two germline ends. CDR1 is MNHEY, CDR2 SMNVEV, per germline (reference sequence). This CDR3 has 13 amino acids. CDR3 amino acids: CASSSQVGTEAFF. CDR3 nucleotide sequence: TGTGCCAGCAGTTCCCAGGTTGGCACTGAAGCTTTCTTT.

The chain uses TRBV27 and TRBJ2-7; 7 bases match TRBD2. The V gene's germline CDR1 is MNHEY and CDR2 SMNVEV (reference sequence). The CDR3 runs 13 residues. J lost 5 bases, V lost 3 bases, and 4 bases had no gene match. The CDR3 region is CASSFGDYDEQYF. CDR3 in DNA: TGTGCCAGCAGTTTTGGGGACTACGACGAGCAGTACTTC.

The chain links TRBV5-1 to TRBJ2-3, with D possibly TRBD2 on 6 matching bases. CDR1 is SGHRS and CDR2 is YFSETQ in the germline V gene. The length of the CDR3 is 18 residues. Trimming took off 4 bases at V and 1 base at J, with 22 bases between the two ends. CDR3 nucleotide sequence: TGCGCCAGCAGCGGGCTCCCGGGGGACTCCGGGGGCACAGATACGCAGTATTTT. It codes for CASSGLPGDSGGTDTQYF.

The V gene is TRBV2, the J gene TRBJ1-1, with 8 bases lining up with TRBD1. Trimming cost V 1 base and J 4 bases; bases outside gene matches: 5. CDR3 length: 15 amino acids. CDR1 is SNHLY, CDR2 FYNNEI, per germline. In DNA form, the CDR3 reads TGTGCCAGCAGTGAAGGGACAGGGTATGCCACTGAAGCTTTCTTT. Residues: CASSEGTGYATEAFF.

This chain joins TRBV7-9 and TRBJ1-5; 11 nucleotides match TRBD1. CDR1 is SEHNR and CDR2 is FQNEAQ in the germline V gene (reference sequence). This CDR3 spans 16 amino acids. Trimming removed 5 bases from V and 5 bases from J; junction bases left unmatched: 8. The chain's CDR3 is CASSTRTGGVDQPQHF. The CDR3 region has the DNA TGTGCCAGCAGCACTCGGACAGGGGGCGTGGATCAGCCCCAGCATTTT.

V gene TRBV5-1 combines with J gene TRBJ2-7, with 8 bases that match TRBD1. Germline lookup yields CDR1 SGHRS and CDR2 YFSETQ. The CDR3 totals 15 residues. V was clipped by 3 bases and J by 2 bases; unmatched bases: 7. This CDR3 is CASSSTGTGTYEQYF. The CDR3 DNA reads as TGCGCCAGCAGCTCAACCGGGACAGGAACCTACGAGCAGTACTTC.

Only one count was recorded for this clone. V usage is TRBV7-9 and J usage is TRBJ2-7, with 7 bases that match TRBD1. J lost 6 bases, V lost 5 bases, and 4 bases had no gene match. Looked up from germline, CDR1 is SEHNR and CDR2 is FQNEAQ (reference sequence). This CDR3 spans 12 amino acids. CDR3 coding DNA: TGTGCCAGCAGCCCGACAGGGCTCGAGCAGTACTTC. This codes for CASSPTGLEQYF.

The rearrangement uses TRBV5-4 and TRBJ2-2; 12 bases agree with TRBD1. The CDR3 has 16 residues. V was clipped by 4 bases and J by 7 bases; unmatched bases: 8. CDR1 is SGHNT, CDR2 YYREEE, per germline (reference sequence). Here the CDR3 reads CASSLPGQGAIGELFF. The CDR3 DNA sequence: TGTGCCAGCAGCCTGCCGGGACAGGGGGCAATCGGGGAGCTGTTTTTT.

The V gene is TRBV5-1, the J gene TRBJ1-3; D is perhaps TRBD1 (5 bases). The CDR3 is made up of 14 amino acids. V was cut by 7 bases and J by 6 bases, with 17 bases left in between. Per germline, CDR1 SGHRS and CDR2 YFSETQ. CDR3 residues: CASAPDSSKNTIYF. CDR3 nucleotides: TGCGCCAGCGCACCTGACAGCTCAAAAAACACCATATATTTT.

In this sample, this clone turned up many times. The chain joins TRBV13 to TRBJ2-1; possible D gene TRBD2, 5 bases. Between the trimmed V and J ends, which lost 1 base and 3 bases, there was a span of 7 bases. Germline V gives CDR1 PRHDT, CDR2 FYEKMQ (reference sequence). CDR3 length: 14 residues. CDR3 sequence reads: CASSLERDYNEQFF. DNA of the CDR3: TGTGCCAGCAGCTTAGAACGGGACTACAATGAGCAGTTCTTC.

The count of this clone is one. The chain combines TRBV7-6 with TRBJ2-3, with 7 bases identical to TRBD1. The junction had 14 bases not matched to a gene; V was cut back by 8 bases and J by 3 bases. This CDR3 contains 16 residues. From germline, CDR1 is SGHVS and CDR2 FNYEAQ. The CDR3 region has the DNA TGTGCCAGCGCATCAGGACAGGTCCGGACTACAGATACGCAGTATTTT. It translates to CASASGQVRTTDTQYF.

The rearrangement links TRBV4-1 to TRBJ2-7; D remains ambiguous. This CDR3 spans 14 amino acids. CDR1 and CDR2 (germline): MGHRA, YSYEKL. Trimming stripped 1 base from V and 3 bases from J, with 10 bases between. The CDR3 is CASSQVEGDYEQYF. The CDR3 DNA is TGCGCCAGCAGCCAAGTTGAAGGAGACTACGAGCAGTACTTC.

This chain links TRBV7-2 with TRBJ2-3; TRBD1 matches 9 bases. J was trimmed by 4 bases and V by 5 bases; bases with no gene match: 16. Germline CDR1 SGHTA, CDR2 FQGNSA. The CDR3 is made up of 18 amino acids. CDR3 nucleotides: TGTGCCAGCAGCCGGATATTTACAGGGGGCGCGGAGTCAGATACGCAGTATTTT. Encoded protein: CASSRIFTGGAESDTQYF.